These T cell receptor beta chains were read from a single sample in a study of blood T cell repertoires in COVID-19. Clones were read by immunoSEQ multiplex PCR, and TCRdb kept only the in-frame ones, dropping some. Seen here are a few hundred thousand clones, 80% to 90% observed once, and the top ten hold approximately 2.3%. Sequences were obtained from peripheral blood. The receptors were sampled from a man aged 40-49 years who had recovered from COVID-19. Each CDR3 is given with its conserved first and last residue. D genes are given only for firm matches. A clone size is listed for some rows: how often the clone was seen (once, few, many), or a class if it is expanded.

-,14,TRBD1,TRBV5-6,TRBJ1-5,TGTGCCAGCAGCTCGACAGGGGGTGATCAGCCCCAGCATTTT,CASSSTGGDQPQHF
once,14,-,TRBV19,TRBJ1-2,TGTGCCAGTAAGGGTTCGGACAAAAACTATGGCTACACCTTC,CASKGSDKNYGYTF
-,13,-,TRBV7-6,TRBJ1-5,TGTGCCAGCAGCTTAGGATTAGATCAGCCCCAGCATTTT,CASSLGLDQPQHF
few,14,-,TRBV3-1/TRBV3-2,TRBJ1-1,TGTGCCAGCAGCCCCTACGGGAAGAACACTGAAGCTTTCTTT,CASSPYGKNTEAFF
-,14,-,TRBV7-9,TRBJ1-1,TGTGCCAGCAGCTTAGCGGGCTTGAACACTGAAGCTTTCTTT,CASSLAGLNTEAFF
-,16,-,TRBV21-1,TRBJ1-2,TGTGCCAGCTCCCCCCGCAAGCCAGGGTTGGACTATGGCTACACCTTC,CASSPRKPGLDYGYTF
-,16,-,TRBV7-2,TRBJ2-7,TGTGCCAGCAGCTCTAGCGGTACAGGGACGTCTTACGAGCAGTACTTC,CASSSSGTGTSYEQYF
-,17,TRBD1,TRBV24-1,TRBJ2-2,TGTGCCACCAGCGAGCGTCCCGGGACAGGGAACACCGGGGAGCTGTTTTTT,CATSERPGTGNTGELFF
-,14,-,TRBV6-5,TRBJ2-7,TGTGCCAGCAGAAGGAGGGACTTCGAAATAGAGCAGTACTTC,CASRRRDFEIEQYF
-,13,-,TRBV9,TRBJ1-1,TGTGCCAGCAGCGTACAGGGAAACACTGAAGCTTTCTTT,CASSVQGNTEAFF
-,17,TRBD2,TRBV2,TRBJ2-2,TGTGCCAGCAGTGAAGCGTTCCTAGCGGGGGGCACCGGGGAGCTGTTTTTT,CASSEAFLAGGTGELFF